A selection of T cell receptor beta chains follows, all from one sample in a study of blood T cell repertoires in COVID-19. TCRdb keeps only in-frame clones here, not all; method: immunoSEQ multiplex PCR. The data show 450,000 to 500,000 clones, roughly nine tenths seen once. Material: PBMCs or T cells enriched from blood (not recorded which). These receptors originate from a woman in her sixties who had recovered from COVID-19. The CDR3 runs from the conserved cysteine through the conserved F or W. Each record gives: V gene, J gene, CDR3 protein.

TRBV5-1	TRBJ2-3	CASRVTGGTDTQYF
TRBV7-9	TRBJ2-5	CASSLAHKDSQETQYF
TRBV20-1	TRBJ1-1	CSASQARRSGRNTEAFF
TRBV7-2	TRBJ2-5	CASSSGLAPNF
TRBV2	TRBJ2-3	CASSELAGGLNTDTQYF
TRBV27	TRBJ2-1	CASSLLRDRGTDEQFF
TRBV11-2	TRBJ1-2	CASSRTGQGYGYTF
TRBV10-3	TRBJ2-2	CAISNREPGELFF
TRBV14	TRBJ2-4	CASSQVTTNSASAKNIQYF
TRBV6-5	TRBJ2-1	CASTTGTGAGEQFF
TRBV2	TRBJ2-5	CASSPDRGLETQYF
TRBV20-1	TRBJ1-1	CSPILNTEAFF
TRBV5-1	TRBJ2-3	CASSLGASGGLTDTQYF
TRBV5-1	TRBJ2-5	CASSLGLAGGQETQYF
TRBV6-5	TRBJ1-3	CASVTGGLGGNTIYF
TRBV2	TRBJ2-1	CASSEGGLAGSYNEQFF
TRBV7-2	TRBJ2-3	CASSLGGGRGTDTQYF
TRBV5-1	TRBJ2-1	CASRETGPPYNEQFF
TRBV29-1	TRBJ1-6	CSAIDSYNSPLHF
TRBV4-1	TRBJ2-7	CASSQDERGSTYEQYF
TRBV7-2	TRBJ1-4	CASSSLSTNEKLFF
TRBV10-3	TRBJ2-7	CAISVSSGGAYEQYF
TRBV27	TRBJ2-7	CASSVGLAGGPRYEQYF
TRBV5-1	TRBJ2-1	CASSLVVSNEQFF
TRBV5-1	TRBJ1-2	CASSSLLGGSNYGYTF
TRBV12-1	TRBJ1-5	CASTKERRVGQPQHF
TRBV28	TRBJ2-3	CASRGRHTDTQYF
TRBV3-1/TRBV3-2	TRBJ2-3	CASSLSAGGPGDTQYF
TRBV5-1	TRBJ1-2	CASSPGVNYGYTF
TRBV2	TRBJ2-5	CASSQTGTFQETQYF
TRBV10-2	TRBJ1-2	CASRGGTNYGYTF
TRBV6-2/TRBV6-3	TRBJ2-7	CASSTRDRIRYEQYF
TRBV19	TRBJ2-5	CASAEFGALETQYF
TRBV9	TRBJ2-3	CASSVTSGSTDTQYF
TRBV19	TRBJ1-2	CASSIDPLGAAGYTF
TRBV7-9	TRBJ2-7	CASSPGDRSSYEQYF
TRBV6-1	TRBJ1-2	CASSERYQGNYGYTF
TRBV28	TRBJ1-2	CASSPTGTFYGYTF
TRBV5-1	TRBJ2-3	CASSTGTKGGTDTQYF
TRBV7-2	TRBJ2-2	CASSLALNPNTGELFF
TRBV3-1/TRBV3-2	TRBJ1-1	CASKNNKNTEAFF
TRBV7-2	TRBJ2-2	CASSSQGGPGELFF
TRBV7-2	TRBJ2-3	CASSSRQGSSTDTQYF
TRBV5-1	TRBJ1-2	CASSLVGGHYGYTF
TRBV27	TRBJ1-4	CASSFAGLEKLFF
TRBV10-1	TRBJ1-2	CASSPGGIKSGYTF
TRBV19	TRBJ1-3	CASSTTGIISGNTIYF
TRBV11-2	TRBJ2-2	CASSFTGVNTGELFF
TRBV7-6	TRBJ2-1	CASSRRDNEQFF
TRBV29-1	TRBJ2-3	CSVGMHGGVTDTQYF
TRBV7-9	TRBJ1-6	CASSHRLSSYNSPLHF
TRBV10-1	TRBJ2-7	CASSDRDRGMNEQYF
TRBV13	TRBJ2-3	CASSCPTGGGSTDTQYF
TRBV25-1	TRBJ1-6	CASTGTGYSPLHF